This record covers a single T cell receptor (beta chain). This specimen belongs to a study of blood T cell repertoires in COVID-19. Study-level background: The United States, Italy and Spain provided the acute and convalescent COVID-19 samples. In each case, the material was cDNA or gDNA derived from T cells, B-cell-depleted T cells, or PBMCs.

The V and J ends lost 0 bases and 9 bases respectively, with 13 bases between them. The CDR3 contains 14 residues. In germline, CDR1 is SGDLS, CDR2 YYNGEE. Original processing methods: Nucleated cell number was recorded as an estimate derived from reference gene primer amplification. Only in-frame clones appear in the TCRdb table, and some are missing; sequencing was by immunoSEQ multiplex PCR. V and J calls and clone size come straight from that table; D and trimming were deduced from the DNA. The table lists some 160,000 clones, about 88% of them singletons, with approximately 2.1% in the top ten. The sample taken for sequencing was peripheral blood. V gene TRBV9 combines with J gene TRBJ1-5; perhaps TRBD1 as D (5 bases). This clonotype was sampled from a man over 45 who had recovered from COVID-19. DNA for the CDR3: TGTGCCAGCAGCGTAGGCACAGGCTCTTTGCCCCAGCATTTT. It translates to CASSVGTGSLPQHF. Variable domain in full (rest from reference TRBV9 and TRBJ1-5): DSGVTQTPKHLITATGQRVTLRCSPRSGDLSVYWYQQSLDQGLQFLIQYYNGEERAKGNILERFSAQQFPDLHSELNLSSLELGDSALYFCASSVGTGSLPQHFGDGTRLSIL.